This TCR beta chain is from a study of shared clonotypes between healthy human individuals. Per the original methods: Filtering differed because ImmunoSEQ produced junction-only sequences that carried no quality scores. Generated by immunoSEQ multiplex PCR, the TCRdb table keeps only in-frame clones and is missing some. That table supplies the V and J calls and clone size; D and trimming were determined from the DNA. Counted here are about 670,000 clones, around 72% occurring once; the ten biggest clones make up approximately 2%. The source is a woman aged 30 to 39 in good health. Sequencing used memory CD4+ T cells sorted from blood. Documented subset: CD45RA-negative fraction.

Here the CDR3 reads CASSLQGQVNSYEQYF. CDR3 DNA: TGTGCCAGCAGCTTACAGGGACAGGTTAACTCCTACGAGCAGTACTTC. V and J are TRBV7-2 and TRBJ2-7; 8 nucleotides line up with TRBD1. The CDR3 contains 16 residues. V gave up 2 bases and J gave up 0 bases; unmatched junction bases: 6. Germline CDR1 SGHTA, CDR2 FQGNSA.